Presented here are 7 T cell receptor beta chains from one specimen sequenced in a study. TCRdb reprocessed the RT-PCR reads via MiXCR and lists one record per CDR3 protein. The repertoire has 550,000 to 750,000 distinct CDR3 sequences, 12% to 15% of them found once; the top ten carry roughly 4%. Sequencing input: memory CD4+ T cells from blood. The source of these receptors is a female donor in good health, serving as a healthy control.

The rearrangement uses TRBV9 and TRBJ2-1, with D perhaps TRBD1 or TRBD2 (6 bases each). The CDR3 contains 14 residues. Germline V gives CDR1 SGDLS, CDR2 YYNGEE. Trimming shortened V by 4 bases and J by 9 bases, and 17 bases separated the two germline ends. The CDR3, as DNA: TGTGCCAGCAGCCCCGGAGGGGGTCCGACTGAGCAGTTCTTC. The encoded protein is CASSPGGGPTEQFF.

This clonotype was counted between two and nine times. The chain has TRBV15 and TRBJ2-5, with D possibly matching TRBD2 (6 bases). The CDR3 covers 14 residues. Germline V gene sequence: CDR1 LNHNV, CDR2 YYDKDF (reference sequence). Trimming stripped 3 bases from V and 1 base from J, with 9 bases between. CDR3 loop: CATSRAGFQETQYF. The CDR3 nucleotides read TGTGCCACCAGCAGGGCGGGGTTCCAAGAGACCCAGTACTTC. Full variable domain (outside the CDR3, taken from reference TRBV15 and TRBJ2-5): DAMVIQNPRYQVTQFGKPVTLSCSQTLNHNVMYWYQQKSSQAPKLLFHYYDKDFNNEADTPDNFQSRRPNTSFCFLDIRSPGLGDTAMYLCATSRAGFQETQYFGPGTRLLVL.

The chain joins TRBV21-1 to TRBJ2-1; no check of the table's D call, TRBD1, against the DNA was made. TRBV21-1 is a pseudogene. This CDR3 has 15 residues. The CDR3 protein is CASTVSGTGVNEQFF. Here the CDR3 DNA reads TGTGCCAGTACCGTTTCCGGGACAGGGGTCAATGAGCAGTTCTTC.

The chain uses TRBV9 and TRBJ2-2, with TRBD1 as a possible D gene (6 bases). V dropped 2 bases and J dropped 0 bases, with 8 bases sitting between them. CDR1 is SGDLS, CDR2 YYNGEE, per germline. This CDR3 has 15 residues. The CDR3, as DNA: TGTGCCAGCAGCGTCAGGGGATCGAACACCGGGGAGCTGTTTTTT. This encodes CASSVRGSNTGELFF.

This clonotype was seen ten or more times. The gene calls are TRBV6-1 and TRBJ2-5, with 8 positions matching TRBD1. The CDR3 is 17 amino acids. V lost 5 bases and J lost 0; bases outside the gene matches: 11. The germline CDR1 and CDR2 sequences are MNHNS and SASEGT. The CDR3: CASSRSIRTGYQETQYF. CDR3 in DNA: TGTGCCAGCAGTCGATCGATAAGGACAGGGTACCAAGAGACCCAGTACTTC.

This clonotype was counted many times. The V and J genes are TRBV5-1 and TRBJ1-3; no clear D gene. Trimming took off 5 bases at V and 7 bases at J, with 10 bases between the two ends. This CDR3 has 12 amino acids. Looked up from germline, CDR1 is SGHRS and CDR2 is YFSETQ. In DNA form, the CDR3 reads TGCGCCAGCAGAAAGGACGGGAACACCATATATTTT. Translating gives CASRKDGNTIYF.

The gene calls are TRBV12-3 or TRBV12-4 and TRBJ2-3; TRBD2 matches 9 bases. V shed 2 bases and J 3 bases; nucleotides not matched to a gene: 15. This CDR3 has 19 amino acids. In nucleotides, the CDR3 is TGTGCCAGCAGTTTAACCCCAGGGGGGGTAGCGGGAGTTACAGATACGCAGTATTTT. Translating gives CASSLTPGGVAGVTDTQYF.